Listed below are T cell receptor beta chains from one sample, sequenced in a study of regulatory T cells in long-lasting Graves disease. Each CDR3 protein gets one entry after TCRdb re-called the multiplex PCR reads with MiXCR. This sample has 250,000 or so distinct CDR3 sequences, with around 20% found just once. The sequenced sample was peripheral blood mononuclear cells (PBMCs), obtained at new diagnosis, from a patient treated with antithyroid drugs. These receptors all stem from a female donor with Graves disease. Each CDR3 is given with its conserved first and last residue. The D gene is left open where the match is weak. Not every row has a clone size; where given, it reads once, few, many or a size class.

j_call: TRBJ2-1
clone_size: NA
v_call: TRBV20-1
d_call: NA
cdr3_nt: TGCAGTGCTAGGCTCGGTCCTTCCTACAATGAGCAGTTCTTC
cdr3_aa: CSARLGPSYNEQFF

j_call: TRBJ1-1
clone_size: NA
v_call: TRBV6-5
d_call: NA
cdr3_nt: TGTGCCAGCAGTTCGACGAACAGGAACACTGAAGCTTTCTTT
cdr3_aa: CASSSTNRNTEAFF

j_call: TRBJ2-7
clone_size: many
v_call: TRBV7-9
d_call: TRBD2
cdr3_nt: TGTGCCAGCAGCTTGGGGTTTCAGCGGGAGGTCTACGAGCAGTACTTC
cdr3_aa: CASSLGFQREVYEQYF

j_call: TRBJ1-5
clone_size: many
v_call: TRBV6-1
d_call: NA
cdr3_nt: TGTGCCAGCAGACGAGGGAGGTTAACGGATCAGCCCCAGCATTTT
cdr3_aa: CASRRGRLTDQPQHF

j_call: TRBJ2-2
clone_size: NA
v_call: TRBV5-6
d_call: NA
cdr3_nt: TGTGCCAGCAGCTTGGCTACGGCCCTCGGGGAGCTGTTTTTT
cdr3_aa: CASSLATALGELFF

j_call: TRBJ1-1
clone_size: many
v_call: TRBV20-1
d_call: NA
cdr3_nt: TGCAGTGCTAGAGATCCCAGGGCTGAAGCTTTCTTT
cdr3_aa: CSARDPRAEAFF

j_call: TRBJ1-1
clone_size: many
v_call: TRBV20-1
d_call: TRBD1
cdr3_nt: TGCAGTGCTAGGTTTCAGGGGGATGGTGAAGCTTTCTTT
cdr3_aa: CSARFQGDGEAFF

j_call: TRBJ2-2
clone_size: many
v_call: TRBV11-3
d_call: TRBD2
cdr3_nt: TGTGCCAGCAGTCCCGGGACTAGCGTTCGCGGGGAGCTGTTTTTT
cdr3_aa: CASSPGTSVRGELFF

j_call: TRBJ2-1
clone_size: many
v_call: TRBV12-3/TRBV12-4
d_call: NA
cdr3_nt: TGTGCCAGCAGTTTTTCGGGAGTCAGGGATGAGCAGTTCTTC
cdr3_aa: CASSFSGVRDEQFF

j_call: TRBJ1-5
clone_size: many
v_call: TRBV12-5
d_call: TRBD1
cdr3_nt: TGTGCTAGTGGTTTGGTACCGGGACAGCTCAATCAGCCCCAGCATTTT
cdr3_aa: CASGLVPGQLNQPQHF

j_call: TRBJ2-1
clone_size: many
v_call: TRBV3-1
d_call: NA
cdr3_nt: TGTGCCAGCAGCCCCTCTGTACACGTTTCCAATGAGCAGTTCTTC
cdr3_aa: CASSPSVHVSNEQFF

j_call: TRBJ2-1
clone_size: few
v_call: TRBV12-3/TRBV12-4
d_call: NA
cdr3_nt: TGTGCCAGCAGTCAATATGGACGGAACAATGAGCAGTTCTTC
cdr3_aa: CASSQYGRNNEQFF

j_call: TRBJ1-1
clone_size: few
v_call: TRBV10-3
d_call: NA
cdr3_nt: TGTGCCATCAGACAGGGCCAAGGCGGGACTGAAGCTTTCTTT
cdr3_aa: CAIRQGQGGTEAFF

j_call: TRBJ1-2
clone_size: many
v_call: TRBV24-1
d_call: NA
cdr3_nt: TGTGCCACCAGTGGGGGAGGGGTCGATGGCTACACCTTC
cdr3_aa: CATSGGGVDGYTF

j_call: TRBJ2-2
clone_size: NA
v_call: TRBV18
d_call: TRBD2
cdr3_nt: TGTGCCAGCTCACCACCGGGACTAACTGCCACCGGGGAGCTGTTTTTT
cdr3_aa: CASSPPGLTATGELFF

j_call: TRBJ1-2
clone_size: many
v_call: TRBV18
d_call: TRBD1
cdr3_nt: TGTGCCAGCTCACCGACAGGGTCGGACGGCTACACCTTC
cdr3_aa: CASSPTGSDGYTF

j_call: TRBJ2-7
clone_size: NA
v_call: TRBV18
d_call: NA
cdr3_nt: TGTGCCAGCTCACCACTCACCGGGGGGCCCTCCTACGAGCAGTACTTC
cdr3_aa: CASSPLTGGPSYEQYF

j_call: TRBJ1-2
clone_size: many
v_call: TRBV30
d_call: NA
cdr3_nt: TGTGCCTGGAGTCAACCCCCGGGGGCGGACTATGGCTACACCTTC
cdr3_aa: CAWSQPPGADYGYTF

j_call: TRBJ2-5
clone_size: NA
v_call: TRBV2
d_call: TRBD1
cdr3_nt: TGTGCCAGCAGTGAAGGTCCAGGGGGCGGGGAGACCCAGTACTTC
cdr3_aa: CASSEGPGGGETQYF

j_call: TRBJ2-3
clone_size: medium-sized
v_call: TRBV3-1
d_call: NA
cdr3_nt: TGTGCCAGCAGCGACACAGATACGCAGTATTTT
cdr3_aa: CASSDTDTQYF

j_call: TRBJ2-3
clone_size: many
v_call: TRBV11-3
d_call: TRBD2
cdr3_nt: TGTGCCAGCAGACGTCTGCTAGCGGGAGGGCTTTTTGATACGCAGTATTTT
cdr3_aa: CASRRLLAGGLFDTQYF

j_call: TRBJ2-3
clone_size: many
v_call: TRBV10-3
d_call: TRBD2
cdr3_nt: TGTGCCATCAGTGACCTAGCGGGGGGCGGAGTGCAGTATTTT
cdr3_aa: CAISDLAGGGVQYF

j_call: TRBJ2-3
clone_size: NA
v_call: TRBV2
d_call: NA
cdr3_nt: TGTGCCAGGAGTCGGACAACAACAGCGGCAGATACGCAGTATTTT
cdr3_aa: CARSRTTTAADTQYF

j_call: TRBJ2-3
clone_size: few
v_call: TRBV3-1
d_call: TRBD2
cdr3_nt: TGTGCCAGCAGCCAGTCAGCTAGCGGAGATACGCAGTATTTT
cdr3_aa: CASSQSASGDTQYF

j_call: TRBJ1-4
clone_size: many
v_call: TRBV5-5
d_call: NA
cdr3_nt: TGTGCCAGCAGCTTTAATTTATGGGATGAAAAACTGTTTTTT
cdr3_aa: CASSFNLWDEKLFF

j_call: TRBJ1-5
clone_size: NA
v_call: TRBV7-2
d_call: NA
cdr3_nt: TGTGCCAGCAGTTACGAGGGGGAGGGCAATCAGCCCCAGCATTTT
cdr3_aa: CASSYEGEGNQPQHF

j_call: TRBJ2-1
clone_size: many
v_call: TRBV4-1
d_call: TRBD1
cdr3_nt: TGCGCCAGCAGCGACTACAGGGGGAGCTCCTACAATGAGCAGTTCTTC
cdr3_aa: CASSDYRGSSYNEQFF

j_call: TRBJ2-7
clone_size: many
v_call: TRBV20-1
d_call: NA
cdr3_nt: TGCAGTGCGTCCGGAGGCCACGAGCAGTACTTC
cdr3_aa: CSASGGHEQYF

j_call: TRBJ2-7
clone_size: many
v_call: TRBV12-5
d_call: NA
cdr3_nt: TGTGCCAGCGGTCTAGGATACGAGCAGTACTTC
cdr3_aa: CASGLGYEQYF

j_call: TRBJ2-3
clone_size: NA
v_call: TRBV20-1
d_call: TRBD2
cdr3_nt: TGCAGTGCTAGAGATGCAGCGGGAGGGAAGGAAAGCACAGATACGCAGTATTTT
cdr3_aa: CSARDAAGGKESTDTQYF

j_call: TRBJ1-2
clone_size: NA
v_call: TRBV4-1
d_call: NA
cdr3_nt: TGCGCCAGCAGCCAAGGGCGGGACATGAATGGCTACACCTTC
cdr3_aa: CASSQGRDMNGYTF

j_call: TRBJ2-4
clone_size: NA
v_call: TRBV4-1
d_call: NA
cdr3_nt: TGCGCCAGCAGCCAAGATCGGGACGGCGGAATTCAGTACTTC
cdr3_aa: CASSQDRDGGIQYF

j_call: TRBJ1-4
clone_size: NA
v_call: TRBV7-9
d_call: NA
cdr3_nt: TGTGCCAGCAGCTTAGTAGGGTTAAGTGAAAAACTGTTTTTT
cdr3_aa: CASSLVGLSEKLFF

j_call: TRBJ1-1
clone_size: many
v_call: TRBV5-1
d_call: NA
cdr3_nt: TGCGCCAGCAGCTGGGGGTCAATGGGTACTGAAGCTTTCTTT
cdr3_aa: CASSWGSMGTEAFF

j_call: TRBJ2-3
clone_size: many
v_call: TRBV5-1
d_call: NA
cdr3_nt: TGCGCCAGCAGCCGTACGACAGGGGCGGGAGGGGCAGATACGCAGTATTTT
cdr3_aa: CASSRTTGAGGADTQYF

j_call: TRBJ2-7
clone_size: NA
v_call: TRBV20-1
d_call: TRBD2
cdr3_nt: TGCAGTGCTGAGACTAGCGGGGGAGGCGAGCAGTACTTC
cdr3_aa: CSAETSGGGEQYF

j_call: TRBJ2-3
clone_size: NA
v_call: TRBV28
d_call: NA
cdr3_nt: TGTGCCAGCAGCCACGAACAAGGGGCGAGGGCAGATACGCAGTATTTT
cdr3_aa: CASSHEQGARADTQYF

j_call: TRBJ2-5
clone_size: NA
v_call: TRBV7-3
d_call: NA
cdr3_nt: TGTGCCAGCAGCCCAGCTCGCTCGGAGACCCAGTACTTC
cdr3_aa: CASSPARSETQYF

j_call: TRBJ2-1
clone_size: many
v_call: TRBV2
d_call: NA
cdr3_nt: TGTGCCAGCAGGGACAACATGTCACCTTACAATGAGCAGTTCTTC
cdr3_aa: CASRDNMSPYNEQFF

j_call: TRBJ1-6
clone_size: many
v_call: TRBV9
d_call: NA
cdr3_nt: TGTGCCAGCAGCGTAGAGGGGGGCCACTCACCCCTCCACTTT
cdr3_aa: CASSVEGGHSPLHF

j_call: TRBJ1-2
clone_size: many
v_call: TRBV18
d_call: TRBD1
cdr3_nt: TGTGCCAGCTCACTGGGGACAGGAGGAAAGGATGGCTACACCTTC
cdr3_aa: CASSLGTGGKDGYTF

j_call: TRBJ1-2
clone_size: many
v_call: TRBV15
d_call: NA
cdr3_nt: TGTGCCACCAGCCACCGTGGCACCTACGGCTACACCTTC
cdr3_aa: CATSHRGTYGYTF

j_call: TRBJ2-1
clone_size: NA
v_call: TRBV6-2/TRBV6-3
d_call: NA
cdr3_nt: TGTGCCAGCAGTTACTCGAACGCTAACAATGAGCAGTTCTTC
cdr3_aa: CASSYSNANNEQFF

j_call: TRBJ2-2
clone_size: few
v_call: TRBV7-9
d_call: TRBD2
cdr3_nt: TGTGCCAGCAGCTCAAGCGGGGCCACGAGGACCGGGGAGCTGTTTTTT
cdr3_aa: CASSSSGATRTGELFF

j_call: TRBJ1-1
clone_size: many
v_call: TRBV24-1
d_call: NA
cdr3_nt: TGTGCCACCAGTGAGGGTACTGAAGCTTTCTTT
cdr3_aa: CATSEGTEAFF

j_call: TRBJ2-1
clone_size: many
v_call: TRBV5-1
d_call: NA
cdr3_nt: TGCGCCAGCAGCCGGGGAGACGGGGAAGAGCAGTTCTTC
cdr3_aa: CASSRGDGEEQFF

j_call: TRBJ1-3
clone_size: NA
v_call: TRBV2
d_call: NA
cdr3_nt: TGTGCCAGCACCGAGACAGGAAACACCATATATTTT
cdr3_aa: CASTETGNTIYF

j_call: TRBJ2-7
clone_size: many
v_call: TRBV7-2
d_call: NA
cdr3_nt: TGTGCCAGCAGCTTAACTTTCGCCTCCGAGCAGTACTTC
cdr3_aa: CASSLTFASEQYF

j_call: TRBJ2-7
clone_size: many
v_call: TRBV6-2/TRBV6-3
d_call: NA
cdr3_nt: TGTGCCAGCAGTTACTTGCGTCATTCACCCTACGAGCAGTACTTC
cdr3_aa: CASSYLRHSPYEQYF

j_call: TRBJ2-1
clone_size: NA
v_call: TRBV7-9
d_call: TRBD2
cdr3_nt: TGTGCCAGCAGTGGTAGCGGGGCGCAGGTCTTT
cdr3_aa: CASSGSGAQVF

j_call: TRBJ2-6
clone_size: few
v_call: TRBV4-1
d_call: NA
cdr3_nt: TGCGCCAGCAGCCAAGAAAGGGTGAACGCTGGGGCCAACGTCCTGACTTTC
cdr3_aa: CASSQERVNAGANVLTF

j_call: TRBJ1-1
clone_size: NA
v_call: TRBV4-2
d_call: TRBD1
cdr3_nt: TGTGCCAGCAGCCCCGAGGGGGCGTACACTGAAGCTTTCTTT
cdr3_aa: CASSPEGAYTEAFF

j_call: TRBJ1-4
clone_size: many
v_call: TRBV6-2/TRBV6-3
d_call: NA
cdr3_nt: TGTGCCAGCAGTTACCGAGTGGGTGAAAAACTGTTTTTT
cdr3_aa: CASSYRVGEKLFF

j_call: TRBJ2-7
clone_size: NA
v_call: TRBV10-3
d_call: NA
cdr3_nt: TGTGCCATCAGTGATCCCAACCAATTAACCTACGAGCAGTACTTC
cdr3_aa: CAISDPNQLTYEQYF